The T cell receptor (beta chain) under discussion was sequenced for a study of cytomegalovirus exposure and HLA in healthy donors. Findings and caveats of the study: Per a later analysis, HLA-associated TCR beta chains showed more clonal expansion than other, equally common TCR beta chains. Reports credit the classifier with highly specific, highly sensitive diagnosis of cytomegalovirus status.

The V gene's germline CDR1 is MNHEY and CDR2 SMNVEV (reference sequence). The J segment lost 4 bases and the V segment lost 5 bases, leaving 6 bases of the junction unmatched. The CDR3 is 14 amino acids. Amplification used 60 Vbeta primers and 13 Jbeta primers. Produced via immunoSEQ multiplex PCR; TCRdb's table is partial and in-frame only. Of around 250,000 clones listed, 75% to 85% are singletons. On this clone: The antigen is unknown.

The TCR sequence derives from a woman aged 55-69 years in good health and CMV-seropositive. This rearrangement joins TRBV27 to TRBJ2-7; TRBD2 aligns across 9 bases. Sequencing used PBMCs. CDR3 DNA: TGTGCCAGCAGTCCGCTAGCGGGAAATTACGAGCAGTACTTC. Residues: CASSPLAGNYEQYF.